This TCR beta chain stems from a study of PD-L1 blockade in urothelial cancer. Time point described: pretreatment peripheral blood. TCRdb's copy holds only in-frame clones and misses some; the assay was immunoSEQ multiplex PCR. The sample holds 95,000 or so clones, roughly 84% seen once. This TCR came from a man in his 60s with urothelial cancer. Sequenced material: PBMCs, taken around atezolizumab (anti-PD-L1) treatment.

In DNA, the CDR3 is TGTGCCATCAGTGAACAGGGGAGCAATCAGCCCCAGCATTTT. Translated, it gives CAISEQGSNQPQHF. V is TRBV10-3 and J is TRBJ1-5; 7 bases agree with TRBD1. The CDR3 consists of 14 residues. The germline V gene encodes CDR1 ENHRY and CDR2 SYGVKD. Unmatched junction bases numbered 0, after V lost 3 bases and J lost 1 base.